The 12 T cell receptor beta chains below all came from one sample that was sequenced in a study of T cell responses to AZD1222 COVID-19 vaccine (dated by TCRdb to about 2021). Library preparation employed the immunoSEQ multiplex PCR assay. The source is immuneACCESS, and TCRdb retained only in-frame sequences with V and J called. Part of the clones is not carried over; for the studies checked, unresolved V genes explain less than half of this, and the remainder is unexplained. The sample yields over 100,000 clones; approximately 89% were counted once. The ten largest clones take up 3.3% of the sample. The sample's time point label, in plain terms: about 28 days (+/-7) after the second vaccine dose. The label giving this sample's treatment or condition can be read as: meningococcal conjugate vaccine given as trial control. The specimen was peripheral blood, collected 28 days after the second dose of the MenACWY control vaccine. The receptors were sampled from an adult who received the MenACWY meningococcal vaccine as a control.

The rearrangement links TRBV28 to TRBJ1-1, with D possibly TRBD1 on 6 matching bases. With 3 bases removed from V and 8 bases from J, the gap between germline ends came to 13 bases. CDR3 length equals 13 residues. In germline, CDR1 is MDHEN, CDR2 SYDVKM. CDR3 DNA: TGTGCCAGCAGTTTTGGGGGGGCGAACGAAGCTTTCTTT. Its protein product is CASSFGGANEAFF.

The chain carries TRBV9 and TRBJ1-1; D not certain. V gave up 0 bases and J gave up 5 bases, with 8 bases separating them. The germline gives CDR1 SGDLS, CDR2 YYNGEE. The CDR3 has 13 amino acids. Written as DNA, the CDR3 is TGTGCCAGCAGCGTAGATGGAGGGACTGAAGCTTTCTTT. Encoded protein: CASSVDGGTEAFF.

The chain uses TRBV5-4 and TRBJ2-7; D is unresolved. V lost 0 bases and J 4 bases, leaving 8 bases between the germline ends. Germline V lookup: CDR1 SGHNT, CDR2 YYREEE (reference sequence). The CDR3 consists of 13 residues. CDR3 loop: CASSLGTTYEQYF. CDR3 sequence (DNA): TGTGCCAGCAGCTTGGGTACTACGTACGAGCAGTACTTC.

This clone was counted a few times. V is TRBV5-1 and J is TRBJ2-7; D is undetermined. Per the germline V gene, CDR1 is SGHRS and CDR2 is YFSETQ. V shed 0 bases and J shed 2 bases, with 9 bases lying between them. The CDR3 has 14 amino acids. The CDR3 here is CASSLVVAPYEQYF. The CDR3 DNA reads as TGCGCCAGCAGCTTGGTGGTAGCCCCCTACGAGCAGTACTTC.

The rearrangement uses TRBV6-2 or TRBV6-3 and TRBJ2-7; 11 positions match TRBD1. The germline V gene encodes CDR1 MNHEY and CDR2 SVGEGT. Trimming cost V 4 bases and J 2 bases; bases outside gene matches: 4. The CDR3 has 15 residues. DNA of the CDR3: TGTGCCAGCAGTTGGACAGGGGGCGTCCCCTACGAGCAGTACTTC. It encodes CASSWTGGVPYEQYF.

This chain uses TRBV5-1 with TRBJ1-2, with a weak D call TRBD1 (5 bases). V lost 4 bases to trimming and J lost 4 bases, with 14 bases between them. The CDR3 loop spans 14 amino acids. The V gene's germline CDR1 is SGHRS and CDR2 YFSETQ. This CDR3 reads CASSIGERSYGYTF. The CDR3, as DNA: TGCGCCAGCAGCATAGGGGAAAGGAGCTATGGCTACACCTTC.

This clone was recorded a few times. The CDR3 loop reads CASSPSGGYNEQFF. The CDR3 DNA is TGTGCCAGCAGCCCTAGCGGGGGCTACAATGAGCAGTTCTTC. The chain has TRBV7-3 and TRBJ2-1; 10 nucleotides line up with TRBD2. Looked up from germline, CDR1 is SGHTA and CDR2 is FQGTGA. CDR3 length equals 14 residues. V dropped 5 bases and J dropped 3; count of bases not matched to a gene: 1.

This CDR3 reads CASSSLKLRVEGYTF. CDR3 DNA: TGTGCCAGCAGTTCTTTAAAGCTCAGGGTAGAAGGCTACACCTTC. The rearrangement joins TRBV28 to TRBJ1-2, with a weak D call TRBD1 (5 bases). The CDR3 extends over 15 amino acids. Deletions cut 4 bases from V and 8 bases from J, with 20 bases between. Germline V gene lookup returns CDR1 MDHEN and CDR2 SYDVKM.

The chain is built from TRBV3-1 (or the pseudogene TRBV3-2) and TRBJ2-7; D may match TRBD1 or TRBD2 (5 bases each). Trimming stripped 3 bases from V and 0 bases from J, with 12 bases between. The CDR3 loop spans 15 amino acids. Germline V lookup: CDR1 LGHDT, CDR2 YNNKEL (reference sequence). The CDR3 here is CASSQRGAFSYEQYF. The DNA of the CDR3 is TGTGCCAGCAGCCAGCGAGGGGCGTTCTCCTACGAGCAGTACTTC.

This clone was seen only once. The chain is built from TRBV7-2 and TRBJ2-7; TRBD1 matches at 11 bases. The CDR3 covers 19 residues. Germline CDR1 is SGHTA and CDR2 is FQGNSA. V shed 5 bases and J 2 bases; nucleotides not matched to a gene: 17. Here the CDR3 reads CASSPAPGTGGHFPYEQYF. CDR3 nucleotide sequence: TGTGCCAGCAGCCCCGCCCCCGGGACAGGGGGACACTTTCCCTACGAGCAGTACTTC.

The chain employs TRBV5-4 and TRBJ1-6, with TRBD1 matching 9 bases. This CDR3 is built from 13 residues. Trimming took 3 bases from V and 17 from J; bases not matched to a gene: 9. Looked up from germline, CDR1 is SGHNT and CDR2 is YYREEE (reference sequence). The CDR3 DNA sequence: TGTGCCAGCAGCTCTGACTCCGGGACAGGGATCCACTTT. Its translation is CASSSDSGTGIHF.

The chain is built from TRBV4-1 and TRBJ2-7; 8 bases map to TRBD2. The CDR3 runs 14 residues. Germline CDR1 and CDR2: MGHRA and YSYEKL. V lost 1 base, J lost 4 bases, and 3 bases stayed unmatched. CDR3 coding DNA: TGCGCCAGCAGCCAAGGGCGGGGGGAGTACGAGCAGTACTTC. Its translation is CASSQGRGEYEQYF.